These 7 T cell receptor beta chains were sequenced from one sample in a study of T cells in Graves' hyperthyroidism and ophthalmopathy. It was RNA transcripts that yielded the amplified TCR beta CDR3 regions. Using the HTBI primer set, a first-round RT-PCR was run on the TCR CDR3. TCRdb re-called the multiplex PCR reads with MiXCR, one entry per CDR3 protein. The sample lists about 53,000 distinct CDR3 sequences, less than 50% occurring once. Input material: blood. The receptor source for this set is a woman in her 30s with Graves' ophthalmopathy.

With regard to this clonotype: A single base separates this from a much larger clone, so it may be a read error. The chain recombines TRBV5-1 with TRBJ1-4, with 12 bases fitting TRBD1. J was trimmed by 7 bases and V by 4 bases; bases with no gene match: 2. CDR1 SGHRS and CDR2 YFSETQ come from the germline V gene. This CDR3 comprises 14 residues. CDR3 sequence: CASSGGQGAEKLFF. The CDR3 DNA reads as TGCGCCAGCAGCGGGGGACAGGGGGCTGAAAAACTGTTTTTT.

The chain joins TRBV10-3 to TRBJ2-1, with TRBD1 identical over 8 bases. This CDR3 region has 13 residues. Germline V gene data show CDR1 as ENHRY and CDR2 as SYGVKD. V dropped 6 bases and J dropped 7; count of bases not matched to a gene: 5. Here the CDR3 DNA reads TGTGCCATCAGGACAGGGGATTTTAATGAGCAGTTCTTC. This encodes CAIRTGDFNEQFF.

There are many counts of this clonotype. The gene calls are TRBV5-1 and TRBJ2-5; weak D call: TRBD2 (6 bases). Trimming removed 4 bases from V and 2 bases from J, with 15 bases in between. Germline V lookup: CDR1 SGHRS, CDR2 YFSETQ. This CDR3 contains 15 residues. The CDR3 region has the DNA TGCGCCAGCAGCACGGACCTCCGGGGGCAAGAGACCCAGTACTTC. Its protein product is CASSTDLRGQETQYF. Using reference TRBV5-1 and TRBJ2-5 for the parts outside the CDR3, the full variable domain is KAGVTQTPRYLIKTRGQQVTLSCSPISGHRSVSWYQQTPGQGLQFLFEYFSETQRNKGNFPGRFSGRQFSNSRSEMNVSTLELGDSALYLCASSTDLRGQETQYFGPGTRLLVL.

This rearrangement joins TRBV20-1 to TRBJ2-1, with D possibly TRBD2 on 5 matching bases. Trimming pared 5 bases from V and 10 bases from J, leaving 12 bases between. CDR3 length: 11 amino acids. CDR1 and CDR2 from the germline V gene are DFQATT and SNEGSKA (reference sequence). Here the CDR3 reads CSALGPGEQFF. DNA for the CDR3: TGCAGTGCTTTAGGCCCGGGGGAGCAGTTCTTC.

In its sample, this clonotype was seen many times. The chain carries TRBV6-1 and TRBJ2-3, with 9 bases that match TRBD2. V shed 0 bases and J 0 bases; nucleotides not matched to a gene: 4. From germline, CDR1 is MNHNS and CDR2 SASEGT. The CDR3 runs to 17 residues. The CDR3 loop is CASSEAPSGTSTDTQYF. Written as DNA, the CDR3 is TGTGCCAGCAGTGAAGCGCCTAGCGGGACGAGCACAGATACGCAGTATTTT.

This clonotype was detected once. In this CDR3 the conserved last residue, phenylalanine or tryptophan, is missing, so a read error is likely. V usage is TRBV5-4 and J usage is TRBJ2-6; D uncertain. The CDR3 covers 15 residues. Trimming removed 4 bases from V and 0 bases from J, with 8 bases in between. The germline V gene has CDR1 SGHNT and CDR2 YYREEE (reference sequence). CDR3: CASSAMFSGANVLTL. The CDR3, as DNA: TGTGCCAGCAGCGCCATGTTCTCTGGGGCCAACGTCCTGACTCTC.

This clonotype was counted at least ten times. The chain has TRBV19 and TRBJ2-1; 10 bases are shared with TRBD2. V gave up 3 bases and J gave up 6 bases; unmatched junction bases: 8. This CDR3 region has 16 residues. Germline V gene lookup returns CDR1 LNHDA and CDR2 SQIVND (reference sequence). CDR3 sequence: CASSMTGAGGFNEQFF. As DNA, the CDR3 is TGTGCCAGTAGTATGACCGGAGCGGGAGGGTTCAATGAGCAGTTCTTC. Filled out from reference TRBV19 and TRBJ2-1, the complete variable domain reads DGGITQSPKYLFRKEGQNVTLSCEQNLNHDAMYWYRQDPGQGLRLIYYSQIVNDFQKGDIAEGYSVSREKKESFPLTVTSAQKNPTAFYLCASSMTGAGGFNEQFFGPGTRLTVL.